The clone carrying this T cell receptor (beta chain) occurred many times. A library of TCRbeta sequences, prepared with unique molecular identifiers, was generated. TCRdb redid the calling of the PCR reads with MiXCR, one entry per CDR3 protein. The data show about 230,000 distinct CDR3 sequences, with around 12% seen just once and roughly 2.8% held by the top ten. J was trimmed by 0 bases and V by 6 bases; bases with no gene match: 4. There are 16 residues in the CDR3. The sample comes from a study of T-cell reconstitution after alpha-beta-depleted transplantation in children. The clonotype originates from a human donor who donated a stem cell graft to a child with acute lymphoblastic leukemia. The V call is TRBV12-3 or TRBV12-4, the J call TRBJ2-1, with 11 bases that match TRBD2. The sequencing used PBMCs from the stem cell graft donor, collected from the stem cell graft. CDR3 sequence: CASRSTSGSSYNEQFF. As DNA, the CDR3 is TGTGCCAGCAGGTCTACTAGCGGGAGCTCCTACAATGAGCAGTTCTTC.